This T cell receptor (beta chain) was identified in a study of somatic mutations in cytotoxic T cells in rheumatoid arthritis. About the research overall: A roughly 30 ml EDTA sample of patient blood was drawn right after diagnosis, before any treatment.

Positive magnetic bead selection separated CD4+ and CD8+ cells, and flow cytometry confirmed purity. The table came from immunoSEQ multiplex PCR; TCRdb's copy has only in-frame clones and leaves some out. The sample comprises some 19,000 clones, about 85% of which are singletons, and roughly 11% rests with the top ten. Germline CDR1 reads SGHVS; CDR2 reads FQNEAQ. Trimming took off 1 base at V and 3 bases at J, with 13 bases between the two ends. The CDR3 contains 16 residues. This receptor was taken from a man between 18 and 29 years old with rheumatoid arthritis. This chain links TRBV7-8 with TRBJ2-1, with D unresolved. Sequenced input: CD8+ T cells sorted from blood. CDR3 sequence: CASSLVGSNLYNEQFF. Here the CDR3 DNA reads TGTGCCAGCAGCTTAGTAGGTAGCAACCTCTACAATGAGCAGTTCTTC.